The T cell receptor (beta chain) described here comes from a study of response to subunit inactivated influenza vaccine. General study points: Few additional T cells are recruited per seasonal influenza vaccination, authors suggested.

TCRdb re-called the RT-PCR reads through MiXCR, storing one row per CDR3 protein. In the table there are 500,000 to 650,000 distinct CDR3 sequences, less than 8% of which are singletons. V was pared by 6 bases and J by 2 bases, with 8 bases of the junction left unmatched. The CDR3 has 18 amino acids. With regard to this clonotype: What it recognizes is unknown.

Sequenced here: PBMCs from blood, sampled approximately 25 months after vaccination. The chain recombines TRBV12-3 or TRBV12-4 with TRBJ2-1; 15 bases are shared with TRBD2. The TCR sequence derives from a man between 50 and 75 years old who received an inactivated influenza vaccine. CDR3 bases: TGTGCCAGCAGGCCCGGACTAGCGGGGGGGTTCCCCTACAATGAGCAGTTCTTC. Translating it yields CASRPGLAGGFPYNEQFF.